The 10 T cell receptor beta chains below all came from one sample that was sequenced in a study of graft-versus-host responses after intestinal transplantation. Their antigen targets remain unknown. The data were produced by immunoSEQ multiplex PCR, yet TCRdb's version contains in-frame clones alone and is incomplete. Found here are 70,000 to 95,000 clones, 90% to 95% of them singletons; the top ten hold about 1.1%. The source was unstimulated CD8+ T cells sorted from spleen or lymph node cells, collected before transplant. The origin of the receptors is a human donor who was the organ donor for an intestinal transplant.

This chain joins TRBV9 and TRBJ2-1; 7 bases agree with TRBD2. V gave up 4 bases and J gave up 9 bases; unmatched junction bases: 7. CDR1 is SGDLS, CDR2 YYNGEE, per germline. This CDR3 spans 13 amino acids. The DNA for the CDR3 is TGTGCCAGCAGCCCAACGGGAGGCGCTGAGCAGTTCTTC. It yields the protein CASSPTGGAEQFF.

This clone was found once. The chain is built from TRBV28 and TRBJ1-1, with TRBD1 matching over 9 bases. CDR3 length: 16 residues. Germline V CDR1 and CDR2: MDHEN, SYDVKM. J gave up 5 bases and V 5 bases, and 12 bases lay outside the gene matches. The CDR3 reads CASSPASGTGSTEAFF. The CDR3 bases are TGTGCCAGCAGTCCGGCATCCGGGACAGGGTCGACTGAAGCTTTCTTT. The full variable domain, its missing parts supplied by reference TRBV28 and TRBJ1-1, is DVKVTQSSRYLVKRTGEKVFLECVQDMDHENMFWYRQDPGLGLRLIYFSYDVKMKEKGDIPEGYSVSREKKERFSLILESASTNQTSMYLCASSPASGTGSTEAFFGQGTRLTVV.

The chain uses TRBV27 and TRBJ1-2; the match to TRBD1 covers 7 bases. This CDR3 spans 14 amino acids. The junction had 9 bases not matched to a gene; V was cut back by 4 bases and J by 7 bases. Looked up from germline, CDR1 is MNHEY and CDR2 is SMNVEV (reference sequence). The CDR3: CASSSYRGVSGYTF. CDR3 DNA: TGTGCCAGCAGTTCTTACAGGGGAGTTAGTGGCTACACCTTC.

The CDR3: CASQAGFQGGETQYF. Written as DNA, the CDR3 is TGTGCCAGCCAAGCGGGGTTCCAGGGAGGGGAGACCCAGTACTTC. The V call is TRBV6-5, the J call TRBJ2-5; 7 bases align to TRBD2. The CDR3 spans 15 residues. Per the germline V gene, CDR1 is MNHEY and CDR2 is SVGAGI. V was clipped by 8 bases and J by 5 bases; unmatched bases: 14.

This clone occurred once. The chain has TRBV27 and TRBJ2-1; D remains unclear. Trimming stripped 7 bases from V and 6 bases from J, with 10 bases between. Looked up from germline, CDR1 is MNHEY and CDR2 is SMNVEV (reference sequence). The CDR3 has 12 amino acids. The CDR3 spells CASIGLSNEQFF. In DNA form, the CDR3 reads TGTGCCAGCATTGGCCTGTCCAATGAGCAGTTCTTC.

Here the CDR3 reads CASSVGQYYGYTF. CDR3 DNA sequence: TGCGCCAGCAGCGTAGGACAGTACTATGGCTACACCTTC. This chain connects TRBV5-1 to TRBJ1-2; TRBD1 is a possible D gene (6 bases). Germline assignment: CDR1 SGHRS and CDR2 YFSETQ. The CDR3 spans 13 residues. The V and J ends lost 4 bases and 3 bases respectively, with 10 bases between them.

The chain links TRBV19 to TRBJ2-7; D is perhaps TRBD1 (6 bases). V gave up 5 bases and J gave up 5 bases, with 19 bases separating them. Germline CDR1 LNHDA, CDR2 SQIVND (reference sequence). The CDR3 length is 15 residues. The CDR3 nucleotides read TGTGCCAGTAGTTCCGGTGGGGGCAGGGTCCACGAGCAGTACTTC. Translating gives CASSSGGGRVHEQYF. The full variable domain, in which reference TRBV19 and TRBJ2-7 provide the parts outside the CDR3, is DGGITQSPKYLFRKEGQNVTLSCEQNLNHDAMYWYRQDPGQGLRLIYYSQIVNDFQKGDIAEGYSVSREKKESFPLTVTSAQKNPTAFYLCASSSGGGRVHEQYFGPGTRLTVT.

The chain is built from TRBV7-6 and TRBJ2-2, with 10 bases fitting TRBD1. This CDR3 is 16 amino acids long. The germline CDR1 and CDR2 sequences are SGHVS and FNYEAQ. Trimming cost V 5 bases and J 3 bases; bases outside gene matches: 6. The CDR3 nucleotides are TGTGCCAGCAGCCCCCGGACAGGGGGGGACACCGGGGAGCTGTTTTTT. This gives the protein CASSPRTGGDTGELFF.

This clone was recorded a few times. The chain combines TRBV4-1 with TRBJ2-1, with TRBD2 matching over 9 bases. The junction had 14 bases not matched to a gene; V was cut back by 1 base and J by 7 bases. This CDR3 has 18 amino acids. Per germline, CDR1 MGHRA and CDR2 YSYEKL. The CDR3 protein is CASSQANWREGVGNEQFF. The CDR3 bases are TGCGCCAGCAGCCAAGCTAATTGGCGGGAGGGCGTCGGTAATGAGCAGTTCTTC.

The chain uses TRBV7-8 and TRBJ2-1; 7 positions agree with TRBD1. CDR3 length: 16 amino acids. Trimming removed 5 bases from V and 4 bases from J; junction bases left unmatched: 11. CDR1 and CDR2 from the germline V gene are SGHVS and FQNEAQ. CDR3 sequence: CASSPGRGTDYNEQFF. DNA of the CDR3: TGTGCCAGCAGCCCAGGTCGTGGGACAGATTACAATGAGCAGTTCTTC.